The clone carrying this T cell receptor beta chain was recorded only once. The CDR3 has 15 amino acids. CDR1 is SEHNR, CDR2 FQNEAQ, per germline (reference sequence). V gave up 5 bases and J gave up 12 bases; unmatched junction bases: 12. The data were produced by immunoSEQ multiplex PCR, yet TCRdb's version contains in-frame clones alone and is incomplete. The table records 200,000 to 300,000 clones, about 88% of them present only once. This sample was taken from a study of blood T cell repertoires in COVID-19. Study-wide background: Specimens from acute and convalescent COVID-19 originated in the United States, Italy and Spain.

Sequenced input: peripheral blood. The TCR sequence derives from a man younger than 40 with active or convalescent COVID-19. This chain joins TRBV7-9 and TRBJ2-1, with 11 positions matching TRBD2. Here the CDR3 reads CASSRSSGREMGQFF. The CDR3 nucleotides read TGTGCCAGCAGCCGAAGTAGCGGGAGGGAGATGGGGCAGTTCTTC. Supplemented by reference TRBV7-9 and TRBJ2-1, the full variable domain reads DTGVSQNPRHKITKRGQNVTFRCDPISEHNRLYWYRQTLGQGPEFLTYFQNEAQLEKSRLLSDRFSAERPKGSFSTLEIQRTEQGDSAMYLCASSRSSGREMGQFFGPGTRLTVL.